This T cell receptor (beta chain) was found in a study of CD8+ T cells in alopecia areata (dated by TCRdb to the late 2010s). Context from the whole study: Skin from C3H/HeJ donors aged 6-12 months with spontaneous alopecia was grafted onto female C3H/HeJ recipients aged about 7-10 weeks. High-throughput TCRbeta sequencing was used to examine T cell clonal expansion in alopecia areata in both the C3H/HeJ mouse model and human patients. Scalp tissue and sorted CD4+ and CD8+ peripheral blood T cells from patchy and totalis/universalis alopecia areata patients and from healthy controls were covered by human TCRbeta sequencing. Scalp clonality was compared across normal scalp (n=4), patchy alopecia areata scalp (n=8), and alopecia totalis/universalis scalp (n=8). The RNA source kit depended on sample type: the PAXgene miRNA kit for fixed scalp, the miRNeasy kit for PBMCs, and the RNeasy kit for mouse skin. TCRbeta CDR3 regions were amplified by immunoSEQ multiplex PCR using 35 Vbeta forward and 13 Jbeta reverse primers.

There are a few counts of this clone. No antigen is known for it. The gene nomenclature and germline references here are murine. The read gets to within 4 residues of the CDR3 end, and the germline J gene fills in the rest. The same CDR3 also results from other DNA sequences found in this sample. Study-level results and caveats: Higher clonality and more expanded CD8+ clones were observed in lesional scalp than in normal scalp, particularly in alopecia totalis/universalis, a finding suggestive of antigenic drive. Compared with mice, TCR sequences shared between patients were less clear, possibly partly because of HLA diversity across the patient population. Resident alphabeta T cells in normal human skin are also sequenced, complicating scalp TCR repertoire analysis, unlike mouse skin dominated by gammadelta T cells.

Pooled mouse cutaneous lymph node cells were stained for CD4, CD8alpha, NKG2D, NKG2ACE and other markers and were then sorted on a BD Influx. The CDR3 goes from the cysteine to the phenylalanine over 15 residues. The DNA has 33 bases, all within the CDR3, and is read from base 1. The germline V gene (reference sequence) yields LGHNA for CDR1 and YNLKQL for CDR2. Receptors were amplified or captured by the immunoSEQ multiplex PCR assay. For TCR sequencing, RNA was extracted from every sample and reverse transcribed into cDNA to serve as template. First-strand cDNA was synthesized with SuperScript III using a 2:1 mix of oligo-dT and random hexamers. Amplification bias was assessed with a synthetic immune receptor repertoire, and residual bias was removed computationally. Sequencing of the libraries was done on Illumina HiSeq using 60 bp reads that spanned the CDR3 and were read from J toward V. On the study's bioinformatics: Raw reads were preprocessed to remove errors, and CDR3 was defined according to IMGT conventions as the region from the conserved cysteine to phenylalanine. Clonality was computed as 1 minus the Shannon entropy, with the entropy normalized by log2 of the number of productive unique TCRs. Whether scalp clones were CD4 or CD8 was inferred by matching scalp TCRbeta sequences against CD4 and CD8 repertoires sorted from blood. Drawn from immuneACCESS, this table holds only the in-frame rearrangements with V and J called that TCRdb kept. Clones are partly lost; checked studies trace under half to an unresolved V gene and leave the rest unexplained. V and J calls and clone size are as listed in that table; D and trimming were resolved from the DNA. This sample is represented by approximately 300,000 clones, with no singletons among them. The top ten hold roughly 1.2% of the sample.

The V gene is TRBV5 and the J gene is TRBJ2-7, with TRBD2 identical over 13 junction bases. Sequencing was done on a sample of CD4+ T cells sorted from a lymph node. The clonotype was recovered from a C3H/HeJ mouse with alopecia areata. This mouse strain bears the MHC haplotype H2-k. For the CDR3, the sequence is CASSQEGTGGDEQYF. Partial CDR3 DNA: TGTGCCAGCAGCCAAGAGGGGACTGGGGGGGAT.